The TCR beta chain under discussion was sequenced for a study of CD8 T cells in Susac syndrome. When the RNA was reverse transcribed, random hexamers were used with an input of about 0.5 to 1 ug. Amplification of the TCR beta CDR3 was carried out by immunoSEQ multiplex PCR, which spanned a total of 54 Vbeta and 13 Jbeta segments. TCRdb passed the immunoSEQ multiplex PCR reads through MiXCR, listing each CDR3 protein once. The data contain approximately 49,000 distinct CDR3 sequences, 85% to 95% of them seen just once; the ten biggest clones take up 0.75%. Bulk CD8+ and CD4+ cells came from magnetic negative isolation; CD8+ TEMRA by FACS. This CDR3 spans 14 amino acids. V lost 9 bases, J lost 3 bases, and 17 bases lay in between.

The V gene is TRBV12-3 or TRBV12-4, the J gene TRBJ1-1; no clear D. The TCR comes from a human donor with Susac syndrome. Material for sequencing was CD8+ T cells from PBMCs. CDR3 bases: TGTGCCAGTATTGGCGTTCCCCGTTACACTGAAGCTTTCTTT. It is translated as CASIGVPRYTEAFF.